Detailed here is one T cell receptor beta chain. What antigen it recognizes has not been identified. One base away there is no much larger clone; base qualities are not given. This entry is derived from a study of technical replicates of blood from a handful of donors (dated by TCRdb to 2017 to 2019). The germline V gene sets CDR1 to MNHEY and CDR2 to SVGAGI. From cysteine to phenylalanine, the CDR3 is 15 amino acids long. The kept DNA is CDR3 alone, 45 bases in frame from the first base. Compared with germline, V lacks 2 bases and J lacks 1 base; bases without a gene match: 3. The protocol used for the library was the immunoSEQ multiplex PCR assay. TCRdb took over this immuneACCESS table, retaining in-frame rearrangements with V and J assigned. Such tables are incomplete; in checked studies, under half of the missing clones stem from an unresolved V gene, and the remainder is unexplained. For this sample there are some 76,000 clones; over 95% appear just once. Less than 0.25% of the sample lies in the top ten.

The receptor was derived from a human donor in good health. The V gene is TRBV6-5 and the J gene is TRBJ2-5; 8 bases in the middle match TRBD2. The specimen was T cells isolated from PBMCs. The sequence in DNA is TGTGCCAGCAGTTACAGCGGGAGACGCCAAGAGACCCAGTACTTC. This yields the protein CASSYSGRRQETQYF.